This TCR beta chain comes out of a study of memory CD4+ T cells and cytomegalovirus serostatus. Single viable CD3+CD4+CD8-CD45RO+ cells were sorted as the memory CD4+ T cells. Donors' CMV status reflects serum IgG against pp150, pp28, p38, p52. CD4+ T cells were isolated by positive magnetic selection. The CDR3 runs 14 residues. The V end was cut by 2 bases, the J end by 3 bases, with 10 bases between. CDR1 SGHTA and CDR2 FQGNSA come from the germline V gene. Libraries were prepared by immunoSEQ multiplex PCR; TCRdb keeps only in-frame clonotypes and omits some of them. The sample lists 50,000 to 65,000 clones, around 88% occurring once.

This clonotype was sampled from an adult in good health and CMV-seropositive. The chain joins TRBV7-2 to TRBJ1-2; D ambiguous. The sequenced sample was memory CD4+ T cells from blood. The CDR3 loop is CASSLTRGDYGYTF. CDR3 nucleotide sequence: TGTGCCAGCAGCTTAACTCGGGGTGACTATGGCTACACCTTC.